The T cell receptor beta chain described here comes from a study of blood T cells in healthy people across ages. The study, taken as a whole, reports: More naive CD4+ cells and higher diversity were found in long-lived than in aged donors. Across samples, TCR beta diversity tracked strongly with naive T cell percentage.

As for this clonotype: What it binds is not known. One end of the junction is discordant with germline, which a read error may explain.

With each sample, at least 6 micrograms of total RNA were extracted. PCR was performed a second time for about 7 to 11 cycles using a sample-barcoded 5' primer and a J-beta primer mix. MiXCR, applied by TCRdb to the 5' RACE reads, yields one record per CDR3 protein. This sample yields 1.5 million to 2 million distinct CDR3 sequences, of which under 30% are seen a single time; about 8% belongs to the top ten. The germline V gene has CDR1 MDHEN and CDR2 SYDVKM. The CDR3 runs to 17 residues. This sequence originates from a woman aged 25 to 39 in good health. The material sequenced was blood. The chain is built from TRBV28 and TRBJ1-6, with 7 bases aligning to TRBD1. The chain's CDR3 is CTSRGGQGSSYNSPLHF. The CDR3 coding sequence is TGTACCAGCAGGGGGGGGCAGGGGAGCTCCTATAATTCACCCCTCCACTTT.